Listed here are 18 T cell receptor beta chains from one sample, sequenced in a study of blood T cell repertoires in COVID-19. Repertoires were generated with immunoSEQ multiplex PCR, while TCRdb's copy carries only in-frame clones and drops some. The repertoire holds 60,000 to 80,000 clones, 88% seen once, with about 6% in the top ten. Material: peripheral blood. The receptors derive from a woman aged 70-85 years with acute or convalescent COVID-19.

The genes are TRBV28 and TRBJ1-2; D is possibly TRBD1 (6 bases). Germline lookup yields CDR1 MDHEN and CDR2 SYDVKM. The CDR3 extends over 13 amino acids. The V end was cut by 7 bases, the J end by 3 bases, with 12 bases between. CDR3 loop: CASNQGNDYGYTF. CDR3 nucleotide sequence: TGTGCCAGCAATCAGGGGAACGACTATGGCTACACCTTC.

This chain uses TRBV28 with TRBJ1-2; D is unclear. The length of the CDR3 is 14 residues. In germline, CDR1 is MDHEN, CDR2 SYDVKM. The V gene lost 2 bases and the J gene lost 0 bases, with 7 bases spanning the gap. The CDR3 protein is CASSLGDPNYGYTF. Written as DNA, the CDR3 is TGTGCCAGCAGTTTAGGAGATCCTAACTATGGCTACACCTTC.

This clone was seen a single time. The chain combines TRBV7-6 with TRBJ2-1; D remains unclear. The CDR3 length is 12 residues. Trimming shortened V by 5 bases and J by 8 bases, and 10 bases separated the two germline ends. Germline lookup yields CDR1 SGHVS and CDR2 FNYEAQ. The CDR3: CASSPRSDEQFF. CDR3 in DNA: TGTGCCAGCAGCCCTAGATCGGATGAGCAGTTCTTC.

The chain recombines TRBV28 with TRBJ2-7, with 10 bases lining up with TRBD2. V shed 8 bases and J 12 bases; nucleotides not matched to a gene: 10. The CDR3 runs to 12 residues. Germline lookup yields CDR1 MDHEN and CDR2 SYDVKM. The CDR3 bases are TGTGCCAGCGGGGGTAGCGGGGGGTTTCGGTACTTC. Its protein product is CASGGSGGFRYF.

The chain links TRBV10-3 to TRBJ1-1; TRBD1 is a possible D gene (5 bases). In germline, CDR1 is ENHRY, CDR2 SYGVKD. The CDR3 is made up of 13 amino acids. Trimming pared 10 bases from V and 3 bases from J, leaving 15 bases between. The CDR3 DNA is TGTGCCACCCAGGGCCCTAAGCACACTGAAGCTTTCTTT. The encoded protein is CATQGPKHTEAFF.

In the case of this clone: This sample also contains other DNA sequences that code for the same CDR3. This chain connects TRBV28 to TRBJ1-2; the match to TRBD1 covers 7 bases. This CDR3 contains 14 residues. V shed 2 bases, J shed 8 bases, and the junction held 8 bases outside the gene matches. Germline V gene data show CDR1 as MDHEN and CDR2 as SYDVKM. CDR3 protein: CASSLGWRGRGYTF. The CDR3, as DNA: TGTGCCAGCAGTTTAGGGTGGAGGGGGCGGGGCTACACCTTC.

V is TRBV9 and J is TRBJ1-1; 7 bases fit TRBD1. V shed 4 bases and J 3 bases; nucleotides not matched to a gene: 6. CDR1 and CDR2 from the germline V gene are SGDLS and YYNGEE. This CDR3 spans 14 amino acids. The CDR3 bases are TGTGCCAGCAGCTTACAGGGGTGGGACACTGAAGCTTTCTTT. This translates into CASSLQGWDTEAFF.

This clone was found once. The CDR3 reads CASSLGVGAYGYTF. DNA of the CDR3: TGTGCCAGCAGTTTAGGGGTGGGGGCGTATGGCTACACCTTC. The chain couples TRBV28 to TRBJ1-2; weak D call: TRBD1 (6 bases). V lost 2 bases and J 5 bases, leaving 12 bases between the germline ends. CDR3 length: 14 residues. Germline-derived CDR1 and CDR2 are MDHEN and SYDVKM.

This clone was seen a handful of times. The chain links TRBV3-1 (or the pseudogene TRBV3-2) to TRBJ2-1, with D perhaps matching TRBD1 (6 bases). V was clipped by 3 bases and J by 2 bases, with 14 bases between them. This CDR3 region has 16 residues. Germline V gives CDR1 LGHDT, CDR2 YNNKEL (reference sequence). The DNA for the CDR3 is TGTGCCAGCAGCCATCTATCAGGGGCCCCCTACAATGAGCAGTTCTTC. Protein: CASSHLSGAPYNEQFF.

J is TRBJ1-4 and V is TRBV28; D perhaps matches TRBD1 (5 bases). Trimming pared 4 bases from V and 5 bases from J, leaving 17 bases between. The CDR3 length is 16 residues. In germline, CDR1 is MDHEN, CDR2 SYDVKM. CDR3: CASSSTGTSGNEKLFF. CDR3 DNA: TGTGCCAGCAGTTCCACCGGGACCAGCGGGAATGAAAAACTGTTTTTT.

The genes are TRBV5-1 and TRBJ1-2, with D possibly TRBD1 on 5 matching bases. CDR1 is SGHRS, CDR2 YFSETQ, per germline. The CDR3 is 14 amino acids. V was pared by 0 bases and J by 8 bases, with 14 bases between. CDR3 DNA: TGCGCCAGCAGCTTGGAAGGGGCCAGGCTCGGCTACACCTTC. Translating gives CASSLEGARLGYTF.

The V gene is TRBV4-1, the J gene TRBJ1-6; maybe TRBD1 (5 bases). The length of the CDR3 is 17 residues. The V gene's germline CDR1 is MGHRA and CDR2 YSYEKL. The germline V and J ends were trimmed by 0 bases and 1 base, with 10 bases remaining between them. The CDR3 region has the DNA TGCGCCAGCAGCCAAGATCGGGGGGAGTCCTATAATTCACCCCTCCACTTT. It is translated as CASSQDRGESYNSPLHF.

The chain is built from TRBV29-1 and TRBJ1-1, with D perhaps matching TRBD1 (6 bases). The CDR3 spans 12 residues. Germline V gives CDR1 SQVTM, CDR2 ANQGSEA. Trimming pared 8 bases from V and 0 bases from J, leaving 10 bases between. The CDR3 loop is CSPGHMNTEAFF. Written as DNA, the CDR3 is TGCAGCCCGGGACATATGAACACTGAAGCTTTCTTT.

This rearrangement joins TRBV27 to TRBJ1-1; D is ambiguous. Germline CDR1 and CDR2: MNHEY and SMNVEV (reference sequence). This CDR3 has 17 amino acids. Trimming removed 6 bases from V and 0 bases from J, with 20 bases in between. The CDR3 nucleotides are TGTGCCAGCAGCCCCCAGGAGGTCTTCCTTATGAACACTGAAGCTTTCTTT. Residues: CASSPQEVFLMNTEAFF.

A note on this clone: A junction boundary mismatches the germline segment, possibly from a read error. The chain couples TRBV7-7 to TRBJ1-5; 8 bases agree with TRBD1. Germline V gene data show CDR1 as SSHAT and CDR2 as FNYEAQ (reference sequence). The CDR3 consists of 15 residues. The CDR3, as DNA: TGTGCTAGCAAAATGACAGGGGAGGTGGATCAGCCCCAGCATTTT. This gives the protein CASKMTGEVDQPQHF.

This sequence joins TRBV3-1 (or the pseudogene TRBV3-2) and TRBJ1-2; D remains ambiguous. Per the germline V gene, CDR1 is LGHDT and CDR2 is YNNKEL (reference sequence). Trimming shortened V by 4 bases and J by 6 bases, and 24 bases separated the two germline ends. This CDR3 contains 17 residues. This CDR3 reads CASSPPEVPAGINGYTF. The CDR3 DNA reads TGTGCCAGCAGCCCCCCCGAGGTGCCGGCGGGGATTAATGGCTACACCTTC.

The chain recombines TRBV10-2 with TRBJ2-2; D possibly corresponds to TRBD1 (5 bases). V was shortened by 2 bases and J by 8 bases, with 9 bases between the two germline ends. The germline V gene has CDR1 WSHSY and CDR2 SAAADI. The length of the CDR3 is 13 residues. The DNA for the CDR3 is TGCGCCAGCAGTGAGCAGCAGGGTGGGGAGCTGTTTTTT. Its translation: CASSEQQGGELFF.

J is TRBJ2-1 and V is TRBV5-1, with D possibly matching TRBD2 (6 bases). V shed 4 bases and J shed 7 bases, with 18 bases lying between them. Germline V gene sequence: CDR1 SGHRS, CDR2 YFSETQ. CDR3 length: 15 residues. The CDR3 bases are TGCGCCAGCAGCCCCTCCGGTCGGGAGAGGAATGAGCAGTTCTTC. It specifies CASSPSGRERNEQFF.